The next 17 T cell receptor beta chains were all read from a single sample in a study of early T cells in non-severe SARS-CoV-2 infection. One entry per CDR3 protein results from TCRdb running MiXCR on the 5' RACE reads. Seen here are tens of thousands of distinct CDR3 sequences, roughly 11% observed once, and the top ten hold 6.4%. What was sequenced was whole blood. The source is an adult who was a healthcare worker with PCR-confirmed SARS-CoV-2 infection or an uninfected control (not recorded which).

This clonotype was seen a few times. The CDR3 bases are TGTGCCAGCAGTCTCAGGGTTCGGTCCTACGAGCAGTACTTC. Its protein product is CASSLRVRSYEQYF. V gene TRBV12-3 or TRBV12-4 combines with J gene TRBJ2-7, with D tentatively TRBD1 (5 bases). Trimming left V 5 bases short and J 1 base short, with 12 bases between. The CDR3 consists of 14 residues.

This clonotype occurred a few times. This chain joins TRBV5-8 and TRBJ2-2; the D is unclear. Germline V gene data show CDR1 as SGHTS and CDR2 as YDEGEE. This CDR3 is 14 amino acids long. Trimming took off 6 bases at V and 3 bases at J, with 12 bases between the two ends. The CDR3 region is CASNPSRHTGELFF. CDR3 DNA sequence: TGTGCCAGCAACCCGAGCAGGCACACCGGGGAGCTGTTTTTT.

This clonotype was seen many times. The J gene is TRBJ2-1, the V gene TRBV7-2; no firm D call. In germline, CDR1 is SGHTA, CDR2 FQGNSA. This CDR3 spans 13 amino acids. With 3 bases removed from V and 3 bases from J, the gap between germline ends came to 6 bases. The CDR3 is CASSLTNYNEQFF. Here the CDR3 DNA reads TGTGCCAGCAGCTTGACGAACTACAATGAGCAGTTCTTC.

The chain combines TRBV6-2 or TRBV6-3 with TRBJ2-1, with D tentatively TRBD2 (6 bases). This CDR3 is built from 16 residues. V gave up 1 base and J gave up 4 bases, with 14 bases separating them. Germline V gives CDR1 MNHEY, CDR2 SVGEGT. The CDR3 is CASSYFGRERYNEQFF. In DNA form, the CDR3 reads TGTGCCAGCAGTTACTTCGGACGGGAGCGGTACAATGAGCAGTTCTTC.

This clonotype was seen repeatedly, ten times or more. The chain combines TRBV2 with TRBJ2-3; 13 bases are shared with TRBD2. The CDR3 has 16 residues. Trimming removed 4 bases from V and 3 bases from J; junction bases left unmatched: 4. The V gene's germline CDR1 is SNHLY and CDR2 FYNNEI. The CDR3, as DNA: TGTGCCAGCAGTGCCCGGACTAGCGGGAGAACAGATACGCAGTATTTT. Translation: CASSARTSGRTDTQYF.

The rearrangement joins TRBV20-1 to TRBJ1-2, with D possibly matching TRBD1 (6 bases). Deletions cut 5 bases from V and 1 base from J, with 11 bases between. Germline values: CDR1 DFQATT, CDR2 SNEGSKA (reference sequence). CDR3 size: 13 residues. CDR3 nucleotide sequence: TGCAGTGCTCTAGGACAGAGTAACTATGGCTACACCTTC. Encoded protein: CSALGQSNYGYTF.

This clonotype was detected many times. This chain connects TRBV9 to TRBJ2-1, with no clear D. V dropped 4 bases and J dropped 7 bases, with 12 bases sitting between them. From germline, CDR1 is SGDLS and CDR2 YYNGEE. There are 13 residues in the CDR3. In DNA, the CDR3 is TGTGCCAGCAGCCCTCGGCTAAATAATGAGCAGTTCTTC. Its translation: CASSPRLNNEQFF.

This clonotype was seen more than once but under ten times. The J gene is TRBJ2-3, the V gene TRBV5-1, with D perhaps TRBD1 (6 bases). The CDR3 is 16 residues long. The germline CDR1 and CDR2 sequences are SGHRS and YFSETQ. V was pared by 3 bases and J by 1 base, with 15 bases between. CDR3 DNA sequence: TGCGCCAGCAGCTCCAATGGTGCAGGGGGCACAGATACGCAGTATTTT. Translating gives CASSSNGAGGTDTQYF.

The V call is TRBV28, the J call TRBJ2-7; no firm D call. The CDR3 runs 13 residues. The germline gives CDR1 MDHEN, CDR2 SYDVKM. The germline V and J ends were trimmed by 8 bases and 3 bases, with 14 bases remaining between them. CDR3 protein: CASCWQTDYEQYF. DNA for the CDR3: TGTGCCAGCTGTTGGCAGACCGACTACGAGCAGTACTTC. The full variable domain, in which reference TRBV28 and TRBJ2-7 provide the parts outside the CDR3, is DVKVTQSSRYLVKRTGEKVFLECVQDMDHENMFWYRQDPGLGLRLIYFSYDVKMKEKGDIPEGYSVSREKKERFSLILESASTNQTSMYLCASCWQTDYEQYFGPGTRLTVT.

The V gene is TRBV20-1, the J gene TRBJ2-7; TRBD2 matches at 14 bases. Trimming cost V 0 bases and J 4 bases; bases outside gene matches: 2. Per the germline V gene, CDR1 is DFQATT and CDR2 is SNEGSKA (reference sequence). This CDR3 is built from 15 residues. The chain's CDR3 is CSARETSGRGYEQYF. The CDR3 region has the DNA TGCAGTGCTAGAGAGACTAGCGGGAGGGGGTACGAGCAGTACTTC.

V is TRBV6-1 and J is TRBJ2-1, with TRBD1 matching 10 bases. Germline CDR1 reads MNHNS; CDR2 reads SASEGT. Germline trimming cut 6 bases from V and 2 bases from J; bases unmatched to any gene: 7. CDR3 size: 16 residues. For the CDR3, the DNA is TGTGCCAGCAGCTCGGACAGGGGGGGTACCTACAATGAGCAGTTCTTC. This codes for CASSSDRGGTYNEQFF.

This clonotype was seen repeatedly, ten times or more. The chain carries TRBV5-8 and TRBJ1-2, with 7 bases matching TRBD1. Germline CDR1 SGHTS, CDR2 YDEGEE. The trim removed 0 bases at V and 8 bases at J, leaving 7 bases unmatched. CDR3 length equals 14 residues. CDR3 in amino acids: CASSLDRGAGGYTF. The CDR3 DNA follows: TGTGCCAGCAGCTTGGACAGGGGCGCAGGAGGCTACACCTTC.

CDR3 amino acids: CASSVGGQGDRPQHF. The CDR3 nucleotides read TGTGCCAGCAGCGTAGGGGGACAGGGGGATCGGCCCCAGCATTTT. V gene TRBV9 combines with J gene TRBJ1-5; TRBD1 aligns across 11 bases. Germline V gives CDR1 SGDLS, CDR2 YYNGEE. The CDR3 spans 15 residues. The V gene end was trimmed by 0 bases and the J gene end by 9 bases; junction bases not matched to a gene: 5.

At least ten counts were recorded for this clonotype. The genes are TRBV20-1 and TRBJ2-3; D is uncertain. This CDR3 spans 12 amino acids. The germline V gene encodes CDR1 DFQATT and CDR2 SNEGSKA (reference sequence). V lost 1 base to trimming and J lost 10 bases, with 12 bases between them. In DNA, the CDR3 is TGCAGTGCTAGAGTAGGAGACTTTGCGCAGTATTTT. It encodes CSARVGDFAQYF.

The V and J genes are TRBV4-2 and TRBJ1-4, with D perhaps TRBD1 (5 bases). Germline V CDR1 and CDR2: LGHNA, YNFKEQ. CDR3 length: 14 amino acids. V was cut by 0 bases and J by 6 bases, with 8 bases left in between. The CDR3 coding sequence is TGTGCCAGCAGCCAAGACTGGGACCATGAAAAACTGTTTTTT. Translating it yields CASSQDWDHEKLFF.

This clonotype was seen ten or more times. In DNA form, the CDR3 reads TGTGCCAGCAGACCGAGACTAGCGGGCTTGGGCAATGAGCAGTTCTTC. It translates to CASRPRLAGLGNEQFF. V is TRBV7-9 and J is TRBJ2-1; 10 positions match TRBD2. Germline CDR1 SEHNR, CDR2 FQNEAQ (reference sequence). The junction had 11 bases not matched to a gene; V was cut back by 6 bases and J by 6 bases. The length of the CDR3 is 16 residues.

This clonotype showed up many times. This sequence joins TRBV20-1 and TRBJ2-2; no firm D call. Germline V gene sequence: CDR1 DFQATT, CDR2 SNEGSKA (reference sequence). Trimming removed 6 bases from V and 7 bases from J, with 21 bases in between. This CDR3 spans 15 amino acids. CDR3 protein: CSARKVGVTVGELFF. CDR3 bases: TGCAGTGCCCGCAAGGTCGGCGTGACGGTCGGGGAGCTGTTTTTT.